These 32 T cell receptor beta chains came from one sample sequenced in a study of HIV-infected children after antiretroviral therapy interruption. A 3' RACE protocol on RNA, with unique molecular identifiers, produced the TCR library. TCRdb ran MiXCR on the 3' RACE reads and lists one entry per CDR3 protein. This table has 15,000 to 17,000 distinct CDR3 sequences, 3% to 4% appearing once. Treatment specified: PENTA 11 planned treatment interruption arm or continuous ART arm. Sequencing was performed on CD45RA+ CD4+ T cells from PBMCs, taken from a donor given antiretroviral therapy, either interrupted or continuous. Regarding subset: naive CD4+ CD45RA+ CD45RO- T cells. These receptors originate from a child aged 2-17 years with HIV.

This clonotype was observed many times. The genes are TRBV23-1 and TRBJ2-7; 8 positions match TRBD1. Being an ORF, TRBV23-1 has a function that is uncertain. The CDR3 has 20 residues. Trimming at V came to 2 bases and at J to 3 bases, leaving 21 bases not matched to a gene. The CDR3 nucleotides read TGCGCCAGCAGTCAAAACAGGACAGGGCAACTATCCAAGACCTTCTACGAGCAGTACTTC. This encodes CASSQNRTGQLSKTFYEQYF.

This clonotype was counted at least ten times. A read error may account for a junction end that differs from germline. CDR3 protein: CASSDVDQDTQYF. CDR3 coding DNA: TGTGCCAGCAGTGATGTGGACCAAGACACCCAGTACTTT. The genes are TRBV6-4 and TRBJ2-5; no reliable D call. This CDR3 is 13 amino acids long. Germline loops: CDR1 MRHNA, CDR2 SNTAGT.

In its sample, this clonotype was seen many times. The chain combines TRBV12-3 or TRBV12-4 with TRBJ2-7; D ambiguous. Trimming took 3 bases from V and 6 from J, leaving 9 bases between them. This CDR3 region has 12 residues. The DNA of the CDR3 is TGTGCCAGCAGTTTGAGTCCATCCGAGCAGTACTTC. This sequence encodes CASSLSPSEQYF.

This clonotype appeared many times. The chain carries TRBV23-1 and TRBJ2-1; D call uncertain. TRBV23-1 is flagged as an ORF with uncertain function. This CDR3 has 17 amino acids. With 2 bases removed from V and 4 bases from J, the gap between germline ends came to 18 bases. CDR3 in DNA: TGCGCCAGCAGTCAACCTCAACGGCTTGATCCATACAATGAGCAGTTCTTC. The encoded protein is CASSQPQRLDPYNEQFF.

This clonotype was seen at least ten times. The rearrangement links TRBV20-1 to TRBJ2-4; D possibly uses TRBD1 or TRBD2 (5 bases each). This CDR3 is built from 12 residues. Germline V lookup: CDR1 DFQATT, CDR2 SNEGSKA (reference sequence). Trimming removed 6 bases at V and 6 bases at J, with 12 bases between. The CDR3 DNA follows: TGCAGTGCCAGGGACGGAAGAAACATTCAGTACTTC. It is translated as CSARDGRNIQYF.

This clonotype was counted ten times or more. The genes are TRBV18 and TRBJ2-3, with 8 bases aligning to TRBD2. The CDR3 is made up of 17 amino acids. V lost 3 bases and J lost 0; bases outside the gene matches: 8. The germline gives CDR1 KGHSH, CDR2 LQKENI. DNA for the CDR3: TGTGCCAGCTCACCGACTTTACTAGCGGACAGCACAGATACGCAGTATTTT. Translated, it gives CASSPTLLADSTDTQYF.

At least ten counts were recorded for this clonotype. This chain connects TRBV6-5 to TRBJ2-1, with 7 positions matching TRBD2. In germline, CDR1 is MNHEY, CDR2 SVGAGI. The CDR3 extends over 17 amino acids. V trimming: 4 bases; J trimming: 2 bases; junction bases outside the gene matches: 11. CDR3 in DNA: TGTGCCAGCAGTTCTTTCCTCGGGGGGACGCCCTACAATGAGCAGTTCTTC. The encoded protein is CASSSFLGGTPYNEQFF.

In its sample, this clonotype was seen many times. The junction and the germline gene differ at one end; a read error may be behind it. The chain recombines TRBV7-7 with TRBJ2-1, with D possibly matching TRBD2 (6 bases). This CDR3 is 15 amino acids long. Per the germline V gene, CDR1 is SSHAT and CDR2 is FNYEAQ (reference sequence). CDR3 nucleotide sequence: TGTGCTAGCAGCTTAGAGGAGGGGCTATACAATGAGCAGTTCTTC. Translated: CASSLEEGLYNEQFF.

In regard to this clonotype: The junction does not match germline at one end; this may be a read error. This chain uses TRBV6-6 with TRBJ2-3, with 7 positions matching TRBD1. This CDR3 has 14 amino acids. Per germline, CDR1 MNHNY and CDR2 SVGAGI (reference sequence). This CDR3 reads CASGVTGSQNTLYF. The CDR3 DNA follows: TGTGCCAGCGGTGTGACAGGGAGTCAAAACACCTTGTACTTT.

There are many counts of this clonotype. This chain connects TRBV29-1 to TRBJ1-2; 9 nucleotides agree with TRBD1. V was clipped by 4 bases and J by 6 bases; unmatched bases: 3. CDR1 SQVTM and CDR2 ANQGSEA come from the germline V gene. This CDR3 is 12 amino acids long. CDR3 region: CSVVGTGNGYTF. CDR3 DNA: TGCAGCGTTGTGGGGACAGGGAATGGCTACACCTTC.

V gene TRBV20-1 combines with J gene TRBJ2-7; the D call may be TRBD1 or TRBD2 (5 bases each). Trimming pared 6 bases from V and 6 bases from J, leaving 18 bases between. Germline V CDR1 and CDR2: DFQATT, SNEGSKA (reference sequence). The CDR3 is 13 residues long. CDR3 nucleotides: TGCAGTGCAAGGACTCCGGACACTATCGAGCAGTACTTC. It codes for CSARTPDTIEQYF.

This clonotype was recorded at least ten times. This chain joins TRBV7-9 and TRBJ1-1; D may be TRBD1 (6 bases). The CDR3 is 15 residues long. Looked up from germline, CDR1 is SEHNR and CDR2 is FQNEAQ (reference sequence). V was cut by 3 bases and J by 4 bases, with 15 bases left in between. CDR3 residues: CASSLAFGDTTEAFF. The CDR3 region has the DNA TGTGCCAGCAGCTTGGCTTTTGGGGACACCACTGAAGCTTTCTTT.

This clonotype was seen at least ten times. The CDR3 region has the DNA TGCAGCATCTCACGGGGAGCGTACGCTTTCTTT. Translating it yields CSISRGAYAFF. This chain joins TRBV29-1 and TRBJ1-1; D is ambiguous. This CDR3 contains 11 residues. CDR1 is SQVTM and CDR2 is ANQGSEA in the germline V gene. V lost 8 bases, J lost 11 bases, and 18 bases lay in between.

As regards this clonotype: A much larger clone differs from this one at a single base, so this may be a read error. This sequence joins TRBV4-1 and TRBJ1-1; 7 nucleotides align to TRBD1. Looked up from germline, CDR1 is MGHRA and CDR2 is YSYEKL. The CDR3 has 15 amino acids. This chain's CDR3 is CASISTETGYTGAFF. In DNA form, the CDR3 reads TGCGCCAGCATCTCTACCGAGACAGGGTATACTGGAGCTTTCTTT.

This clonotype was seen at least ten times. This rearrangement joins TRBV23-1 to TRBJ1-5; no clear D. TRBV23-1 is identified as an open reading frame with a role that is uncertain. V lost 4 bases, J lost 4 bases, and 8 bases lay in between. This CDR3 has 13 amino acids. The CDR3 DNA sequence: TGCGCCAGCAGTCCTGGACTAAATCAGCCCCAGCATTTT. This translates into CASSPGLNQPQHF.

This clonotype has a count of ten or more. The V call is TRBV5-1, the J call TRBJ2-7; perhaps TRBD1 as D (6 bases). Germline assignment: CDR1 SGHRS and CDR2 YFSETQ. This CDR3 contains 14 residues. V was trimmed by 0 bases and J by 2 bases, leaving 9 bases between them. DNA of the CDR3: TGCGCCAGCAGCTTGGAAGGGACAACCTACGAGCAGTACTTC. This encodes CASSLEGTTYEQYF.

The sample holds many counts of this clonotype. CDR3 sequence reads: CASRKGGLNTEAFF. As DNA, the CDR3 is TGTGCCAGCAGGAAAGGGGGGTTGAACACTGAAGCTTTCTTT. V usage is TRBV6-1 and J usage is TRBJ1-1; perhaps TRBD1 as D (6 bases). Trimming removed 6 bases at V and 0 bases at J, with 11 bases between. The CDR3 extends over 14 amino acids. Germline CDR1 and CDR2: MNHNS and SASEGT.

This clonotype has at least ten counts. The chain joins TRBV19 to TRBJ1-5; D remains unclear. The CDR3 totals 12 residues. The V gene lost 5 bases and the J gene lost 11 bases, with 13 bases spanning the gap. CDR1 and CDR2 from the germline V gene are LNHDA and SQIVND (reference sequence). The CDR3 coding sequence is TGTGCCAGTAGTCCCTTAGGGTCGGCCCAGCATTTT. The encoded protein is CASSPLGSAQHF.

This clonotype was seen at least ten times. The rearrangement links TRBV5-1 to TRBJ2-2; 7 bases line up with TRBD1. The ends lost 0 bases at V and 6 bases at J; junction bases unmatched: 5. The CDR3 covers 15 residues. Germline CDR1 is SGHRS and CDR2 is YFSETQ. The CDR3 nucleotides are TGCGCCAGCAGCTTGGAGTTCAGGGGGTCCGGGGAGCTGTTTTTT. Protein sequence: CASSLEFRGSGELFF.

The sample holds many counts of this clonotype. The rearrangement uses TRBV7-9 and TRBJ1-5; no firm D call. Germline V gene sequence: CDR1 SEHNR, CDR2 FQNEAQ (reference sequence). V lost 1 base, J lost 5 bases, and 6 bases lay in between. There are 13 residues in the CDR3. CDR3 residues: CASSLVWDQPQHF. The CDR3 DNA reads as TGTGCCAGCAGCTTAGTATGGGATCAGCCCCAGCATTTT.

By its share, this clonotype is medium-sized (0.01 to 0.1%). The chain couples TRBV10-3 to TRBJ1-2; the D is unclear. CDR3 length equals 12 residues. Germline values: CDR1 ENHRY, CDR2 SYGVKD. Deletions cut 5 bases from V and 4 bases from J, with 8 bases between. This CDR3 reads CAISPTAYGYTF. The DNA for the CDR3 is TGTGCCATCAGTCCAACAGCCTATGGCTACACCTTC.

This clonotype was recorded at least ten times. V gene TRBV19 combines with J gene TRBJ2-1, with D maybe TRBD1 (6 bases). The CDR3 spans 12 residues. The V gene lost 7 bases and the J gene lost 8 bases, with 12 bases spanning the gap. From germline, CDR1 is LNHDA and CDR2 SQIVND (reference sequence). Here the CDR3 reads CASNHKGDEQFF. Written as DNA, the CDR3 is TGTGCCAGTAACCATAAGGGGGATGAGCAGTTCTTC.

This clonotype was counted only a few times. This chain joins TRBV28 and TRBJ2-7, with 11 bases fitting TRBD1. The CDR3 has 15 residues. Trimming at V came to 5 bases and at J to 4 bases, leaving 7 bases not matched to a gene. Per germline, CDR1 MDHEN and CDR2 SYDVKM. The CDR3 bases are TGTGCCAGCAGTGCGCGGACAGGGGGCGGGTACGAGCAGTACTTC. Translating gives CASSARTGGGYEQYF.

This clonotype was seen repeatedly, ten times or more. The V gene is TRBV20-1, the J gene TRBJ2-7; D remains unclear. Between the trimmed V and J ends, which lost 3 bases and 3 bases, there was a span of 6 bases. The CDR3 runs to 11 residues. Germline CDR1 is DFQATT and CDR2 is SNEGSKA (reference sequence). Here the CDR3 DNA reads TGCAGTGCTAGTTCCGGCTACGAGCAGTACTTC. Amino acid sequence: CSASSGYEQYF.

In its sample, this clonotype was seen many times. The chain employs TRBV27 and TRBJ1-5; D unresolved. V lost 0 bases and J 9 bases, leaving 12 bases between the germline ends. Germline assignment: CDR1 MNHEY and CDR2 SMNVEV (reference sequence). The CDR3 is made up of 14 amino acids. The CDR3 coding sequence is TGTGCCAGCAGTTTATCAGGTACGGCAAGGCCCCAGCATTTT. This translates into CASSLSGTARPQHF.

This chain links TRBV2 with TRBJ1-1, with 9 nucleotides matching TRBD1. Germline V gives CDR1 SNHLY, CDR2 FYNNEI. J lost 3 bases, V lost 4 bases, and 3 bases had no gene match. The CDR3 loop spans 14 amino acids. CDR3 sequence reads: CASSGRTGDTEAFF. CDR3 sequence (DNA): TGTGCCAGCAGTGGGCGGACAGGGGACACTGAAGCTTTCTTT.

There are many counts of this clonotype. The V call is TRBV27, the J call TRBJ2-7; 8 nucleotides line up with TRBD2. The CDR3 has 16 residues. The V gene's germline CDR1 is MNHEY and CDR2 SMNVEV (reference sequence). V dropped 6 bases and J dropped 2; count of bases not matched to a gene: 12. The DNA for the CDR3 is TGTGCCAGCAGCTCACCTCTAGCGGGTGATGCCTACGAGCAGTACTTC. Protein product: CASSSPLAGDAYEQYF.

Many counts were recorded for this clonotype. This chain joins TRBV19 and TRBJ1-5, with a weak D call TRBD1 (6 bases). Per the germline V gene, CDR1 is LNHDA and CDR2 is SQIVND (reference sequence). This CDR3 is built from 14 residues. V dropped 7 bases and J dropped 2 bases, with 12 bases sitting between them. CDR3 region: CASTPQGGNQPQHF. The CDR3 region has the DNA TGTGCCAGTACCCCACAGGGTGGCAATCAGCCCCAGCATTTT. The full variable domain, with the rest looked up from reference TRBV19 and TRBJ1-5, is DGGITQSPKYLFRKEGQNVTLSCEQNLNHDAMYWYRQDPGQGLRLIYYSQIVNDFQKGDIAEGYSVSREKKESFPLTVTSAQKNPTAFYLCASTPQGGNQPQHFGDGTRLSIL.

This clonotype was detected many times. This sequence joins TRBV6-1 and TRBJ1-6; D is possibly TRBD1 (5 bases). Trimming stripped 3 bases from V and 7 bases from J, with 10 bases between. The CDR3 runs to 14 residues. The germline V gene has CDR1 MNHNS and CDR2 SASEGT. As DNA, the CDR3 is TGTGCCAGCAGTGAGCAGGGTACGAATTCACCCCTCCACTTT. Its protein product is CASSEQGTNSPLHF.

This clonotype has ten or more counts. The chain recombines TRBV19 with TRBJ1-5; 7 positions agree with TRBD1. The CDR3 has 15 amino acids. Losses at the gene ends were 6 bases for V and 2 bases for J; bases not matched to a gene: 7. Germline CDR1 reads LNHDA; CDR2 reads SQIVND (reference sequence). Here the CDR3 DNA reads TGTGCCAGTAGCGGCCGGGACAGTGGCAATCAGCCCCAGCATTTT. Translation: CASSGRDSGNQPQHF.

There are many counts of this clonotype. Its ends do not fully match the called genes, so a read error is possible. This chain uses TRBV6-6 with TRBJ2-2, with D perhaps matching TRBD1 (5 bases). CDR1 and CDR2 (germline): MNHNY, SVGAGI (reference sequence). This CDR3 has 13 amino acids. The CDR3: CASGDLDTGQLYF. CDR3 nucleotide sequence: TGTGCCAGCGGTGATCTGGACACCGGGCAGCTCTACTTT.

This clonotype was counted ten times or more. The chain links TRBV20-1 to TRBJ1-5; tentative D call: TRBD1 (5 bases). Deletions cut 5 bases from V and 2 bases from J, with 13 bases between. The CDR3 spans 14 residues. The V gene's germline CDR1 is DFQATT and CDR2 SNEGSKA (reference sequence). CDR3 nucleotides: TGCAGTGCTGTTCCCGGGGGTGGCAATCAGCCCCAGCATTTT. This codes for CSAVPGGGNQPQHF.